This TCR beta chain stems from a study of cytomegalovirus exposure and HLA in healthy donors. Study-wide points: Beyond CMV serostatus, there was no information to go on about immune exposure.

On this clone: Its target is unknown.

PCR involved 60 Vbeta and 13 Jbeta primers. Data came from immunoSEQ multiplex PCR; TCRdb stores just in-frame clones and leaves some out. Of more than 150,000 clones in the sample, approximately 84% were seen once. CDR3 length: 21 amino acids. In germline, CDR1 is MNHEY, CDR2 SMNVEV (reference sequence). V lost 8 bases to trimming and J lost 1 base; unmatched junction nucleotides: 24. This chain connects TRBV27 to TRBJ2-1, with TRBD2 identical over 9 bases. This clonotype originated in a woman aged 25-40 years in good health and CMV-seropositive. Sequenced sample: PBMCs. The DNA of the CDR3 is TGTGCCAGCCAGGGACTAGCAGACGTTTCAGAATCGAGTGGGTCCTACAATGAGCAGTTCTTC. Amino acids: CASQGLADVSESSGSYNEQFF.